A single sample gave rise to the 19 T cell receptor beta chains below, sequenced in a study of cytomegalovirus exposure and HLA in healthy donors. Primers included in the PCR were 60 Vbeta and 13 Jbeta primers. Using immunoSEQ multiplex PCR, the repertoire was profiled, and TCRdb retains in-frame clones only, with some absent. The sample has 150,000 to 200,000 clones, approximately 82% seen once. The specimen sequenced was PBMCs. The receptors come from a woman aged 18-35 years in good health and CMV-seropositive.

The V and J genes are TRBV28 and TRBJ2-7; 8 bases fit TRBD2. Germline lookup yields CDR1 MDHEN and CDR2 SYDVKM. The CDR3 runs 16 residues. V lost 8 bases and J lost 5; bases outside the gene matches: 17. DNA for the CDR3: TGTGCCAGCCTTAATACTAAACTAGCGGAGGGGGACGAGCAGTACTTC. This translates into CASLNTKLAEGDEQYF.

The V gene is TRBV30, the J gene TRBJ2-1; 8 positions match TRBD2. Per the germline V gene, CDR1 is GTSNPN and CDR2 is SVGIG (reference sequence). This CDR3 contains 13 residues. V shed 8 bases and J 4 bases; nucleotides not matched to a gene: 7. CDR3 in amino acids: CAARGGPYNEQFF. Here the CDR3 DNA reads TGTGCCGCTCGCGGGGGGCCATACAATGAGCAGTTCTTC.

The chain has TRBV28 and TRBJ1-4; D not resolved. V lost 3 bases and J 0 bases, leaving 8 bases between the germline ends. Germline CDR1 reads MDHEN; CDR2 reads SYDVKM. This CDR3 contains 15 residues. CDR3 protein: CASSFGPATNEKLFF. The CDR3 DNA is TGTGCCAGCAGTTTTGGGCCTGCAACTAATGAAAAACTGTTTTTT.

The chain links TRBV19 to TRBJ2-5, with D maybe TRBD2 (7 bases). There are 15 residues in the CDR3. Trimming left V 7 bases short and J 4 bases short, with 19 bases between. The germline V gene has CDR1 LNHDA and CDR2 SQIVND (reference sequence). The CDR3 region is CASTPNGGLGETQYF. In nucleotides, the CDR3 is TGTGCCAGTACCCCAAACGGGGGGCTTGGAGAGACCCAGTACTTC.

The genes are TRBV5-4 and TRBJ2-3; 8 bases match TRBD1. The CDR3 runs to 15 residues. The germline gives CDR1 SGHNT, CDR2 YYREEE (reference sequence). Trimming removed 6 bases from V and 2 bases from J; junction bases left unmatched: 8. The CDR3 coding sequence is TGTGCCAGCAAGGGAGACAGGGGCTACACAGATACGCAGTATTTT. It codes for CASKGDRGYTDTQYF.

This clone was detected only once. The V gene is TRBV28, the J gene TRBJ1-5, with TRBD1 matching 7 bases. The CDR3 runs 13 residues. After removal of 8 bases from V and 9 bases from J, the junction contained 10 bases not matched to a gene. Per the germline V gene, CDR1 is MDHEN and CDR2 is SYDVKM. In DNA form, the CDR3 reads TGTGCCAGCCGCGTAGCCCCAGGGGGGCCCCAGCATTTT. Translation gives CASRVAPGGPQHF.

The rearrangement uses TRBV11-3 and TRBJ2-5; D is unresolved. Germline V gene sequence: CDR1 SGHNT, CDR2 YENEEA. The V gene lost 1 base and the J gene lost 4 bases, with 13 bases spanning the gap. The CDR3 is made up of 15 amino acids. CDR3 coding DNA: TGTGCCAGCAGCTTAGCGGCCACCCGGAGAGAGACCCAGTACTTC. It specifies CASSLAATRRETQYF.

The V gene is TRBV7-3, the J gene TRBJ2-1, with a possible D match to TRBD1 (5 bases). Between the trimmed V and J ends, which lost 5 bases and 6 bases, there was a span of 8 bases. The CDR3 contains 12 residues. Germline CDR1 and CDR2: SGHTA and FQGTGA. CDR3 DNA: TGTGCCAGCAGCATCCAGGGCAATGAGCAGTTCTTC. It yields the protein CASSIQGNEQFF.

CDR3 loop: CASSLDELTYGYTF. CDR3 nucleotides: TGTGCCAGCAGCTTAGATGAGCTAACCTATGGCTACACCTTC. The chain carries TRBV7-9 and TRBJ1-2, with D uncertain. The CDR3 loop spans 14 amino acids. The germline gives CDR1 SEHNR, CDR2 FQNEAQ (reference sequence). V lost 1 base, J lost 4 bases, and 10 bases lay in between.

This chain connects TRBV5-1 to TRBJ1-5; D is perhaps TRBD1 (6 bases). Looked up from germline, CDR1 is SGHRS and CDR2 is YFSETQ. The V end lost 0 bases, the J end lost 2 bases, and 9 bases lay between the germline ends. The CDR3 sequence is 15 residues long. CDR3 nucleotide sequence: TGCGCCAGCAGCTTGGACAGGGATGGCAATCAGCCCCAGCATTTT. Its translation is CASSLDRDGNQPQHF.

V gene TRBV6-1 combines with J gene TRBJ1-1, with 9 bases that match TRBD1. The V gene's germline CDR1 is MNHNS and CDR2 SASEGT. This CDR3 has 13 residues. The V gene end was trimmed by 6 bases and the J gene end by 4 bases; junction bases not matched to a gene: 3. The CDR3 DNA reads TGTGCCAGCAGGACAGGGGGAATCACTGAAGCTTTCTTT. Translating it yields CASRTGGITEAFF.

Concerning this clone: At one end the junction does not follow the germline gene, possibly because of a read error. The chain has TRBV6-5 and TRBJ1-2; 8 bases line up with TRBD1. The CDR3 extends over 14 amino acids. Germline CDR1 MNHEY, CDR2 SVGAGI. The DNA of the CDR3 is TGTGCCAGCAGTGACCCGGGACAGGACAGTGGGCGATCCTTC. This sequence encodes CASSDPGQDSGRSF.

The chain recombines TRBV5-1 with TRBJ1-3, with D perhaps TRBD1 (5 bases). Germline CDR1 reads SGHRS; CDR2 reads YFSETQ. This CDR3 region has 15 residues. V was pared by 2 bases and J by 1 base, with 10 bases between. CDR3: CASSFLGQSGNTIYF. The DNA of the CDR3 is TGCGCCAGCAGCTTTTTGGGGCAGTCTGGAAACACCATATATTTT.

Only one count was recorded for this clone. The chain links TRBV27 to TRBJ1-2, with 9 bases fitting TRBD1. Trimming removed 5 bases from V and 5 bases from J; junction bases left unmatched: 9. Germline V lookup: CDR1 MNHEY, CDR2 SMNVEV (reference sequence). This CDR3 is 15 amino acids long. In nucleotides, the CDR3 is TGTGCCAGCAGTCTTAAGACAGGGGGATTATATGGCTACACCTTC. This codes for CASSLKTGGLYGYTF.

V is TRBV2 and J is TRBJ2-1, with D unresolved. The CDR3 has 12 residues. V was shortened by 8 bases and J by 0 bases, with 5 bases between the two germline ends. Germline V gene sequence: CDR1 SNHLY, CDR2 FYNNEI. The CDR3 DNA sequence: TGTGCCAGCGTTAGCTCCTACAATGAGCAGTTCTTC. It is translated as CASVSSYNEQFF.

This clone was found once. The CDR3 bases are TGTGCCAGCAGCTTAGATCTAAGTAGGAAGAGGAGGCACACTGAAGCTTTCTTT. Protein sequence: CASSLDLSRKRRHTEAFF. The rearrangement uses TRBV11-3 and TRBJ1-1; D unclear. V lost 0 bases to trimming and J lost 3 bases, with 20 bases between them. CDR1 is SGHNT and CDR2 is YENEEA in the germline V gene. The CDR3 is 18 residues long.

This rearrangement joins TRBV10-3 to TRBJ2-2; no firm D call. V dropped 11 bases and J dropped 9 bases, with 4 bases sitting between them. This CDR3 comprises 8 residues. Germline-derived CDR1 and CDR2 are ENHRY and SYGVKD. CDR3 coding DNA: TGTGCCCCCAGGGAGCTGTTTTTT. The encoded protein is CAPRELFF.

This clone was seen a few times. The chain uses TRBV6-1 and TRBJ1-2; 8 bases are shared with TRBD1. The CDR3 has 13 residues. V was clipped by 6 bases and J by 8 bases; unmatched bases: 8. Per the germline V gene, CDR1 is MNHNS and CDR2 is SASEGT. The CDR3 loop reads CASRDRAPQGYTF. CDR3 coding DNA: TGTGCCAGCAGGGACAGGGCCCCGCAGGGCTACACCTTC.

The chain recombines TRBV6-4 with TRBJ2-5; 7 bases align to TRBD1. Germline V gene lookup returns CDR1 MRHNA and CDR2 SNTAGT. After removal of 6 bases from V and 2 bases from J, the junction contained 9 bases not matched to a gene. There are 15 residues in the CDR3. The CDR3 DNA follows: TGTGCCAGCAGGTGGGGCCTGGACAGGCAAGAGACCCAGTACTTC. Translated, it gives CASRWGLDRQETQYF.